Each of the 17 T cell receptor beta chains below was sequenced from the same sample in a study of T cells expressing NK-cell markers. TCRdb reprocessed the 5' RACE reads, keeping one entry per CDR3 protein, no DNA. The specimen's table records some 500,000 distinct CDR3 sequences. Source material: blood T cells: a sorted CD56 or NKG2C T cell subset, CD4+ or CD8+ T cells, or bulk PBMC T cells (not recorded which). The origin of the receptors is a woman between 45 and 60 years old in good health.

This sequence joins TRBV12-3 or TRBV12-4 and TRBJ2-1; TCRdb indicates TRBD1, and absent DNA this call remains unverified. This CDR3 spans 14 amino acids. The CDR3 here is CASSLGQGRSEQFF.

The rearrangement uses TRBV20-1 and TRBJ1-3. Germline CDR1 and CDR2: DFQATT and SNEGSKA (reference sequence). The CDR3 is 12 residues long. CDR3 sequence: CSARTSGNTIYF.

The chain employs TRBV12-3 or TRBV12-4 and TRBJ1-6; the TCRdb call, TRBD1, lacks DNA for checking. The CDR3 runs to 16 residues. CDR3: CASNSDRGLRNSPLHF.

CDR3: CASSDLMKYGYTF. The rearrangement uses TRBV5-1 and TRBJ1-2. Germline CDR1 reads SGHRS; CDR2 reads YFSETQ. CDR3 size: 13 residues.

The J gene is TRBJ2-2, the V gene TRBV3-1; TCRdb lists TRBD1, though no DNA is available to test this call. The CDR3 spans 16 residues. Germline V gene sequence: CDR1 LGHDT, CDR2 YNNKEL (reference sequence). The CDR3: CASSQDLPGSGGELFF.

The chain joins TRBV2 to TRBJ2-3; TCRdb's assignment of TRBD2 cannot be checked, as there is no DNA. The CDR3 length is 13 residues. The germline CDR1 and CDR2 sequences are SNHLY and FYNNEI. CDR3 amino acids: CASSGERRGTQYF.

The rearrangement uses TRBV18 and TRBJ1-1. The CDR3 totals 13 residues. Germline CDR1 KGHSH, CDR2 LQKENI. CDR3 amino acids: CASSYQVAAEAFF. The full variable domain, completed using reference TRBV18 and TRBJ1-1, is NAGVMQNPRHLVRRRGQEARLRCSPMKGHSHVYWYRQLPEEGLKFMVYLQKENIIDESGMPKERFSAEFPKEGPSILRIQQVVRGDSAAYFCASSYQVAAEAFFGQGTRLTVV.

This chain joins TRBV9 and TRBJ2-1; the D gene TCRdb calls, TRBD2, cannot be checked with no DNA. This CDR3 has 13 amino acids. CDR1 is SGDLS, CDR2 YYNGEE, per germline. The CDR3 reads CASGPGGGNEQFF.

V gene TRBV7-9 combines with J gene TRBJ2-3; absent DNA, TCRdb's TRBD1 call cannot be checked. From germline, CDR1 is SEHNR and CDR2 FQNEAQ (reference sequence). This CDR3 has 15 amino acids. The CDR3 here is CASSPGQGDVNTQYF. The whole variable domain, filled in from reference TRBV7-9 and TRBJ2-3, reads DTGVSQNPRHKITKRGQNVTFRCDPISEHNRLYWYRQTLGQGPEFLTYFQNEAQLEKSRLLSDRFSAERPKGSFSTLEIQRTEQGDSAMYLCASSPGQGDVNTQYFGPGTRLTVL.

The J gene is TRBJ1-2, the V gene TRBV24-1; the TRBD1 assignment by TCRdb is unverifiable without DNA. Germline V gene data show CDR1 as KGHDR and CDR2 as SFDVKD. This CDR3 comprises 15 residues. The CDR3 loop is CATSDTRQGNYGYTF.

The V call is TRBV5-1, the J call TRBJ2-1; TCRdb's D call, TRBD1, is unchecked because there is no DNA. This CDR3 is 13 amino acids long. The germline gives CDR1 SGHRS, CDR2 YFSETQ. The CDR3 sequence is CASSPTDRAEQFF. Full variable domain (rest looked up from reference TRBV5-1 and TRBJ2-1): KAGVTQTPRYLIKTRGQQVTLSCSPISGHRSVSWYQQTPGQGLQFLFEYFSETQRNKGNFPGRFSGRQFSNSRSEMNVSTLELGDSALYLCASSPTDRAEQFFGPGTRLTVL.

This rearrangement joins TRBV2 to TRBJ2-4; the D gene TCRdb calls, TRBD1, cannot be checked with no DNA. This CDR3 comprises 13 residues. Per the germline V gene, CDR1 is SNHLY and CDR2 is FYNNEI. This chain's CDR3 is CASTLDGGNIQYF.

The chain carries TRBV5-1 and TRBJ2-5; TCRdb designates TRBD1, a call that cannot be tested without DNA. The CDR3 is made up of 12 amino acids. CDR1 is SGHRS, CDR2 YFSETQ, per germline. CDR3 in amino acids: CASSSPGETQYF. The full variable domain, its missing parts supplied by reference TRBV5-1 and TRBJ2-5, is KAGVTQTPRYLIKTRGQQVTLSCSPISGHRSVSWYQQTPGQGLQFLFEYFSETQRNKGNFPGRFSGRQFSNSRSEMNVSTLELGDSALYLCASSSPGETQYFGPGTRLLVL.

This rearrangement joins TRBV3-1 to TRBJ2-2. Germline V lookup: CDR1 LGHDT, CDR2 YNNKEL (reference sequence). There are 15 residues in the CDR3. CDR3 sequence: CASSQDLAVGGELFF.

The chain carries TRBV20-1 and TRBJ2-7; TCRdb proposes TRBD2, but this gene call is untestable without DNA. Germline V lookup: CDR1 DFQATT, CDR2 SNEGSKA (reference sequence). This CDR3 region has 14 residues. The CDR3 spells CSARDGRGAGEQYF.

The CDR3 sequence: CASSVGGNEKLFF. This rearrangement joins TRBV2 to TRBJ1-4; TCRdb indicates TRBD1, and absent DNA this call remains unverified. Germline assignment: CDR1 SNHLY and CDR2 FYNNEI. The CDR3 totals 13 residues.

V and J are TRBV27 and TRBJ2-1; TCRdb calls TRBD2, which cannot be checked without DNA. This CDR3 contains 15 residues. CDR1 and CDR2 from the germline V gene are MNHEY and SMNVEV (reference sequence). The CDR3: CASSGGLAGVDEQFF.